The 20 T cell receptor beta chains in this list originate from one sample, sequenced in a study of T cell changes during pregnancy in multiple sclerosis. Data came from immunoSEQ multiplex PCR; TCRdb stores just in-frame clones and leaves some out. This table has around 57,000 clones, about 92% appearing once. The sequences come from CD4+ T cells from peripheral blood mononuclear cells, collected after pregnancy. Source of these receptors: a female donor in good health, enrolled as a control in a pregnancy study.

There are a few counts of this clone. This rearrangement joins TRBV10-2 to TRBJ2-1; 9 nucleotides agree with TRBD2. V was clipped by 3 bases and J by 0 bases; unmatched bases: 3. The CDR3 is made up of 16 amino acids. CDR1 is WSHSY, CDR2 SAAADI, per germline. In nucleotides, the CDR3 is TGCGCCAGCAGTGAAGGCGGGGGGGCCTCCTACAATGAGCAGTTCTTC. This translates into CASSEGGGASYNEQFF.

CDR3 DNA: TGCGCCAGCAGCTTCAGTAAGCGGGGGGCGGAGACCCAGTACTTC. It is translated as CASSFSKRGAETQYF. The chain is built from TRBV5-1 and TRBJ2-5, with TRBD2 identical over 9 bases. With 2 bases clipped from V and 5 bases from J, the junction kept 7 bases outside the gene matches. Per germline, CDR1 SGHRS and CDR2 YFSETQ. The CDR3 totals 15 residues.

The rearrangement uses TRBV18 and TRBJ2-2; the match to TRBD2 covers 7 bases. In germline, CDR1 is KGHSH, CDR2 LQKENI. V shed 3 bases and J 2 bases; nucleotides not matched to a gene: 3. This CDR3 comprises 15 residues. The CDR3 loop is CASSPPGLNTGELFF. CDR3 DNA sequence: TGTGCCAGCTCACCGCCGGGACTAAACACCGGGGAGCTGTTTTTT.

The rearrangement uses TRBV2 and TRBJ1-1; no definite D call. The CDR3 has 15 residues. V was shortened by 7 bases and J by 4 bases, with 19 bases between the two germline ends. Germline loops: CDR1 SNHLY, CDR2 FYNNEI. CDR3 protein: CASNERRISGTEAFF. The CDR3 DNA reads TGTGCCAGCAACGAACGTAGGATTTCGGGCACTGAAGCTTTCTTT.

The chain couples TRBV5-1 to TRBJ2-7; D may be TRBD2 (7 bases). V lost 6 bases and J 0 bases, leaving 10 bases between the germline ends. Germline V gene lookup returns CDR1 SGHRS and CDR2 YFSETQ. This CDR3 has 13 residues. The CDR3: CASKRDNSYEQYF. The CDR3 DNA is TGCGCCAGCAAGCGGGACAACTCCTACGAGCAGTACTTC.

The chain combines TRBV7-2 with TRBJ1-4, with D possibly being TRBD1 (6 bases). The CDR3 is made up of 15 amino acids. The germline V gene has CDR1 SGHTA and CDR2 FQGNSA. V lost 3 bases and J 8 bases, leaving 16 bases between the germline ends. The CDR3 DNA reads TGTGCCAGCAGCTTTGACGGGACACTAAAAGAAAAACTGTTTTTT. Translated, it gives CASSFDGTLKEKLFF.

This rearrangement joins TRBV7-9 to TRBJ2-2; 9 nucleotides align to TRBD1. Germline lookup yields CDR1 SEHNR and CDR2 FQNEAQ (reference sequence). This CDR3 has 13 amino acids. The V and J ends lost 11 bases and 7 bases, in that order; junction bases with no gene match: 8. The CDR3 bases are TGTGCCGGAACAGGGGGCCCTCACGGGGAGCTGTTTTTT. Its protein is CAGTGGPHGELFF.

V and J are TRBV5-4 and TRBJ2-5; TRBD2 matches at 8 bases. The germline CDR1 and CDR2 sequences are SGHNT and YYREEE (reference sequence). CDR3 length: 17 amino acids. Trimming cost V 0 bases and J 3 bases; bases outside gene matches: 10. CDR3 nucleotide sequence: TGTGCCAGCAGCTTGGGGTTCGGGCGGGGGGCCAAAGAGACCCAGTACTTC. Translated, it gives CASSLGFGRGAKETQYF.

V is TRBV14 and J is TRBJ2-7; 7 nucleotides align to TRBD1. The trim removed 1 base at V and 1 base at J, leaving 1 base unmatched. The CDR3 runs 14 residues. CDR1 and CDR2 (germline): SGHDN, FVKESK. The CDR3 DNA reads as TGTGCCAGCAGCCAAGCGACAGGGTCCTACGAGCAGTACTTC. This codes for CASSQATGSYEQYF.

This clone was detected once. The rearrangement uses TRBV6-1 and TRBJ2-2, with a possible D match to TRBD2 (5 bases). The germline V gene has CDR1 MNHNS and CDR2 SASEGT. The V and J ends lost 6 bases and 5 bases respectively, with 13 bases between them. The CDR3 runs 14 residues. As DNA, the CDR3 is TGTGCCAGCAGAAGAGAGGGTAAAACCGGGGAGCTGTTTTTT. It encodes CASRREGKTGELFF.

The chain links TRBV29-1 to TRBJ1-5; 8 nucleotides agree with TRBD1. Germline CDR1 and CDR2: SQVTM and ANQGSEA. There are 13 residues in the CDR3. The V and J ends lost 6 bases and 3 bases, in that order; junction bases with no gene match: 4. CDR3 DNA: TGCAGCGTGGGGACAGGAAACAATCAGCCCCAGCATTTT. Translation gives CSVGTGNNQPQHF.

The chain recombines TRBV11-2 with TRBJ1-6; a possible D gene is TRBD1 (6 bases). In germline, CDR1 is SGHAT, CDR2 FQNNGV. The germline V and J ends were trimmed by 1 base and 7 bases, with 23 bases remaining between them. The CDR3 covers 19 residues. The CDR3 region has the DNA TGTGCCAGCAGCTTAGGAACCTGGCGACCGGGACAACGAAATTCACCCCTCCACTTT. Its translation is CASSLGTWRPGQRNSPLHF.

The gene calls are TRBV18 and TRBJ1-5; no firm D call. The V end was cut by 4 bases, the J end by 6 bases, with 16 bases between. CDR3 length equals 15 residues. Germline CDR1 and CDR2: KGHSH and LQKENI. Written as DNA, the CDR3 is TGTGCCAGCTCACTCTCACACTTGGCGGGTCAGCCCCAGCATTTT. This encodes CASSLSHLAGQPQHF.

CDR3 region: CASTPGQYYSNYGYTF. The DNA of the CDR3 is TGTGCCAGCACCCCGGGACAGTACTACTCTAACTATGGCTACACCTTC. The V call is TRBV5-4, the J call TRBJ1-2; 7 bases line up with TRBD1. Germline V CDR1 and CDR2: SGHNT, YYREEE (reference sequence). The CDR3 extends over 16 amino acids. Germline trimming cut 6 bases from V and 0 bases from J; bases unmatched to any gene: 11. Together with reference TRBV5-4 and TRBJ1-2, the CDR3 gives the full variable domain: ETGVTQSPTHLIKTRGQQVTLRCSSQSGHNTVSWYQQALGQGPQFIFQYYREEENGRGNFPPRFSGLQFPNYSSELNVNALELDDSALYLCASTPGQYYSNYGYTFGSGTRLTVV.

The gene calls are TRBV14 and TRBJ1-1; perhaps TRBD1 as D (5 bases). V lost 4 bases, J lost 6 bases, and 15 bases lay in between. Germline V gene lookup returns CDR1 SGHDN and CDR2 FVKESK. The length of the CDR3 is 14 residues. The CDR3 reads CASSLVPGIPEAFF. DNA of the CDR3: TGTGCCAGCAGCCTCGTCCCAGGGATACCTGAAGCTTTCTTT.

This clone was seen just once. This chain joins TRBV4-1 and TRBJ1-2; 7 bases match TRBD1. V lost 6 bases to trimming and J lost 0 bases; unmatched junction nucleotides: 7. The CDR3 covers 15 residues. Germline CDR1 reads MGHRA; CDR2 reads YSYEKL. The CDR3 bases are TGCGCCAGCAGACCTGGACAGGCTACTAACTATGGCTACACCTTC. Amino acids: CASRPGQATNYGYTF.

The genes are TRBV9 and TRBJ2-1; 15 nucleotides agree with TRBD2. CDR1 and CDR2 from the germline V gene are SGDLS and YYNGEE. The CDR3 has 18 residues. V gave up 2 bases and J gave up 9 bases; unmatched junction bases: 12. The CDR3 coding sequence is TGTGCCAGCAGCGTCGCCCGGACTAGCGGGGGGGCCCTGGGTGAGCAGTTCTTC. Translated, it gives CASSVARTSGGALGEQFF. Combining the CDR3 with reference TRBV9 and TRBJ2-1 gives the whole variable domain DSGVTQTPKHLITATGQRVTLRCSPRSGDLSVYWYQQSLDQGLQFLIQYYNGEERAKGNILERFSAQQFPDLHSELNLSSLELGDSALYFCASSVARTSGGALGEQFFGPGTRLTVL.

The chain carries TRBV11-2 and TRBJ2-1; TRBD2 is a possible D gene (6 bases). The CDR3 runs to 18 residues. Trimming cost V 3 bases and J 4 bases, with 22 bases left between them. Germline loops: CDR1 SGHAT, CDR2 FQNNGV. CDR3 residues: CASSLGGGGFMSYNEQFF. CDR3 in DNA: TGTGCCAGCAGCTTGGGGGGAGGAGGGTTCATGTCGTACAATGAGCAGTTCTTC.

The rearrangement links TRBV5-1 to TRBJ2-1, with a weak D call TRBD2 (5 bases). CDR1 SGHRS and CDR2 YFSETQ come from the germline V gene. This CDR3 contains 12 residues. The V gene lost 3 bases and the J gene lost 4 bases, with 5 bases spanning the gap. CDR3 DNA: TGCGCCAGCAGCTCGGGATACAATGAGCAGTTCTTC. Translation gives CASSSGYNEQFF.

V usage is TRBV7-9 and J usage is TRBJ1-4; 9 bases fit TRBD1. There are 15 residues in the CDR3. Losses at the gene ends were 5 bases for V and 7 bases for J; bases not matched to a gene: 8. Germline V gives CDR1 SEHNR, CDR2 FQNEAQ (reference sequence). The CDR3 DNA reads as TGTGCCAGCAGCACCCGACAGGGGGGGATTGAAAAACTGTTTTTT. It translates to CASSTRQGGIEKLFF.